The clone carrying this TCR beta chain has just one count. These data originate in a study of control samples from healthy donors and cancer patients. Germline loops: CDR1 LNHDA, CDR2 SQIVND (reference sequence). This CDR3 contains 13 residues. V was pared by 11 bases and J by 0 bases, with 13 bases between. Libraries were prepared by immunoSEQ multiplex PCR; TCRdb keeps only in-frame clonotypes and omits some of them. Found here are just over 150,000 clones, about 94% of them singletons; the top ten hold around 2.2%. This sequence joins TRBV19 and TRBJ1-2; D may be TRBD1 (5 bases). Specimen: blood. The source is a man in his fifties or sixties in good health. As DNA, the CDR3 is TGTGCCTCTCGGGACGCGGCTAACTATGGCTACACCTTC. Amino acid sequence: CASRDAANYGYTF. Supplemented by reference TRBV19 and TRBJ1-2, the full variable domain reads DGGITQSPKYLFRKEGQNVTLSCEQNLNHDAMYWYRQDPGQGLRLIYYSQIVNDFQKGDIAEGYSVSREKKESFPLTVTSAQKNPTAFYLCASRDAANYGYTFGSGTRLTVV.